What follows are 19 T cell receptor beta chains derived from one specimen sequenced in a study of blood T cell repertoires in COVID-19. Generated by immunoSEQ multiplex PCR, the TCRdb table keeps only in-frame clones and is missing some. The repertoire holds about 220,000 clones, with 86% as singletons. Source material: PBMCs or T cells enriched from blood (not recorded which). Receptor source: a woman aged 40 to 50 with acute COVID-19.

This rearrangement joins TRBV19 to TRBJ1-1; D call uncertain. This CDR3 region has 13 residues. Germline values: CDR1 LNHDA, CDR2 SQIVND (reference sequence). In nucleotides, the CDR3 is TGTGTCACTCGGGGAGCTCTGAACACTGAAGCTTTCTTT. It codes for CVTRGALNTEAFF.

J is TRBJ1-1 and V is TRBV2; 7 nucleotides agree with TRBD1. The CDR3 covers 14 residues. The trim removed 3 bases at V and 0 bases at J, leaving 1 base unmatched. Per germline, CDR1 SNHLY and CDR2 FYNNEI. In DNA, the CDR3 is TGTGCCAGCAGTGAGGGGACAGTGAACACTGAAGCTTTCTTT. This sequence encodes CASSEGTVNTEAFF.

The V and J genes are TRBV7-2 and TRBJ1-5, with 8 bases that match TRBD1. CDR3 size: 16 residues. V trimming: 1 base; J trimming: 2 bases; junction bases outside the gene matches: 4. CDR1 SGHTA and CDR2 FQGNSA come from the germline V gene. The CDR3 region has the DNA TGTGCCAGCAGCTTAGTTTCAGGGGGCGGCAATCAGCCCCAGCATTTT. It specifies CASSLVSGGGNQPQHF.

In this sample, this clone turned up a few times. This chain links TRBV19 with TRBJ1-1; D call uncertain. Germline lookup yields CDR1 LNHDA and CDR2 SQIVND (reference sequence). Trimming took 3 bases from V and 8 from J, leaving 16 bases between them. This CDR3 contains 14 residues. CDR3 in DNA: TGTGCCAGTAGTATCTCAGGCACCCCTCGGGAAGCTTTCTTT. Amino acids: CASSISGTPREAFF.

CDR3 DNA: TGTGCCAGCAGCCCCCCAGGTTCAACGTATACTGAAGCTTTCTTT. It translates to CASSPPGSTYTEAFF. V and J are TRBV7-6 and TRBJ1-1, with D unresolved. The germline gives CDR1 SGHVS, CDR2 FNYEAQ. Trimming pared 5 bases from V and 5 bases from J, leaving 18 bases between. CDR3 length: 15 residues.

The chain joins TRBV6-5 to TRBJ2-7; 7 nucleotides agree with TRBD1. The trim removed 6 bases at V and 5 bases at J, leaving 7 bases unmatched. The CDR3 sequence is 13 residues long. Germline lookup yields CDR1 MNHEY and CDR2 SVGAGI. The chain's CDR3 is CASRPDRADEQYF. The CDR3 DNA is TGTGCCAGCAGACCCGACAGGGCAGACGAGCAGTACTTC.

This chain joins TRBV7-2 and TRBJ1-6; no definite D call. Germline CDR1 and CDR2: SGHTA and FQGNSA. Trimming took off 3 bases at V and 2 bases at J, with 8 bases between the two ends. The CDR3 runs to 15 residues. In nucleotides, the CDR3 is TGTGCCAGCAGCTTGGCGGCGACCTATAATTCACCCCTCCACTTT. Residues: CASSLAATYNSPLHF.

This chain links TRBV6-4 with TRBJ1-5; TRBD1 is a possible D gene (6 bases). The germline V and J ends were trimmed by 5 bases and 7 bases, with 18 bases remaining between them. The CDR3 runs to 15 residues. Germline CDR1 MRHNA, CDR2 SNTAGT. The CDR3: CASSPESGEHQPQHF. CDR3 DNA sequence: TGTGCCAGCAGTCCAGAATCAGGGGAGCACCAGCCCCAGCATTTT.

The V and J genes are TRBV11-2 and TRBJ1-3, with a weak D call TRBD1 (5 bases). This CDR3 region has 15 residues. CDR1 and CDR2 from the germline V gene are SGHAT and FQNNGV. Trimming left V 7 bases short and J 4 bases short, with 17 bases between. CDR3 sequence (DNA): TGTGCCAGCAATACGGGACTGCCCCCGGGAAACACCATATATTTT. It specifies CASNTGLPPGNTIYF.

V usage is TRBV5-1 and J usage is TRBJ2-7; possibly TRBD2 for D (7 bases). The germline V gene encodes CDR1 SGHRS and CDR2 YFSETQ. Trimming pared 1 base from V and 3 bases from J, leaving 17 bases between. The CDR3 is made up of 16 amino acids. The CDR3 bases are TGCGCCAGCAGCTTGACTCTAACGGGGGGCAGCTACGAGCAGTACTTC. It is translated as CASSLTLTGGSYEQYF.

The rearrangement joins TRBV7-9 to TRBJ1-2; 8 nucleotides line up with TRBD1. CDR1 is SEHNR, CDR2 FQNEAQ, per germline (reference sequence). V lost 5 bases to trimming and J lost 7 bases; unmatched junction nucleotides: 18. The CDR3 totals 17 residues. The CDR3 region is CASSPQTGALSQSGYTF. The CDR3 DNA reads as TGTGCCAGCAGCCCCCAGACAGGGGCCCTTTCGCAGTCTGGCTACACCTTC. The whole variable domain, filled in from reference TRBV7-9 and TRBJ1-2, reads DTGVSQNPRHKITKRGQNVTFRCDPISEHNRLYWYRQTLGQGPEFLTYFQNEAQLEKSRLLSDRFSAERPKGSFSTLEIQRTEQGDSAMYLCASSPQTGALSQSGYTFGSGTRLTVV.

V usage is TRBV5-4 and J usage is TRBJ2-1; TRBD2 matches at 9 bases. V lost 0 bases to trimming and J lost 2 bases; unmatched junction nucleotides: 6. Germline V CDR1 and CDR2: SGHNT, YYREEE (reference sequence). The length of the CDR3 is 17 residues. The CDR3 sequence is CASSLVLAGPPYNEQFF. The CDR3, as DNA: TGTGCCAGCAGCTTGGTCCTAGCGGGGCCTCCCTACAATGAGCAGTTCTTC.

The CDR3 DNA reads TGTGCCAGCAAAGCGGGGGGGCCGGGGGAGACCCAGTACTTC. Translated, it gives CASKAGGPGETQYF. The chain carries TRBV28 and TRBJ2-5, with 10 positions matching TRBD2. This CDR3 region has 14 residues. V gave up 7 bases and J gave up 5 bases; unmatched junction bases: 7. Germline CDR1 MDHEN, CDR2 SYDVKM.

This clone came up once. The chain combines TRBV3-1 (or the pseudogene TRBV3-2) with TRBJ1-5; TRBD1 is a possible D gene (5 bases). V lost 1 base, J lost 6 bases, and 7 bases lay in between. The CDR3 has 13 residues. The germline gives CDR1 LGHDT, CDR2 YNNKEL (reference sequence). The CDR3 coding sequence is TGTGCCAGCAGCCAAGGCGACAGTCAGCCCCAGCATTTT. This codes for CASSQGDSQPQHF.

The chain carries TRBV14 and TRBJ1-3; 8 bases agree with TRBD1. This CDR3 contains 18 residues. Looked up from germline, CDR1 is SGHDN and CDR2 is FVKESK. Trimming cost V 0 bases and J 0 bases; bases outside gene matches: 7. The CDR3 protein is CASSQDSRTGTSGNTIYF. The CDR3 bases are TGTGCCAGCAGCCAAGATTCAAGGACAGGGACCTCTGGAAACACCATATATTTT.

This chain connects TRBV3-1 (or the pseudogene TRBV3-2) to TRBJ1-1, with 9 bases aligning to TRBD1. After removal of 4 bases from V and 5 bases from J, the junction contained 5 bases not matched to a gene. The CDR3 totals 14 residues. Germline loops: CDR1 LGHDT, CDR2 YNNKEL (reference sequence). The CDR3 sequence is CASSLGTGRTEAFF. The CDR3 coding sequence is TGTGCCAGCAGCCTGGGGACAGGGCGGACTGAAGCTTTCTTT.

The V call is TRBV5-3, the J call TRBJ2-2, with D tentatively TRBD1 (6 bases). Being an ORF, TRBV5-3 has a function that is uncertain. This CDR3 is 18 amino acids long. V gave up 0 bases and J gave up 0 bases, with 15 bases separating them. The CDR3 is CARSLGNSWGPNTGELFF. CDR3 bases: TGTGCCAGAAGCTTGGGGAATAGCTGGGGGCCGAACACCGGGGAGCTGTTTTTT.

The genes are TRBV6-2 or TRBV6-3 and TRBJ1-1, with D perhaps matching TRBD1 (5 bases). Trimming pared 5 bases from V and 8 bases from J, leaving 15 bases between. CDR3 length: 13 amino acids. Germline values: CDR1 MNHEY, CDR2 SVGEGT. CDR3 residues: CASSTQGGFEAFF. In DNA, the CDR3 is TGTGCCAGCAGTACGCAGGGAGGTTTCGAAGCTTTCTTT.

The rearrangement links TRBV28 to TRBJ2-1; D is ambiguous. Germline V lookup: CDR1 MDHEN, CDR2 SYDVKM. V gave up 2 bases and J gave up 7 bases, with 9 bases separating them. CDR3 size: 13 residues. This CDR3 is CASSLAGFNEQFF. For the CDR3, the DNA is TGTGCCAGCAGTTTAGCAGGTTTTAATGAGCAGTTCTTC.